The subject of this entry is one T cell receptor beta chain. The data derive from a study of blood T cell repertoires in COVID-19. Sequencing was performed with immunoSEQ multiplex PCR; in TCRdb, only in-frame clones are kept and a portion is missing. The data contain 180,000 or so clones, roughly 86% of them singletons. Germline V gene lookup returns CDR1 KGHSH and CDR2 LQKENI. With 3 bases removed from V and 4 bases from J, the gap between germline ends came to 10 bases. The CDR3 consists of 14 residues. The chain is built from TRBV18 and TRBJ2-1; TRBD2 is a possible D gene (6 bases). This sequence originates from a man aged 40-50 years who had recovered from COVID-19. Sequences were obtained from peripheral blood. For the CDR3, the DNA is TGTGCCAGCTCACCTCTGCGGGAATACAATGAGCAGTTCTTC. It translates to CASSPLREYNEQFF. Drawing the rest from reference TRBV18 and TRBJ2-1, the complete variable domain is NAGVMQNPRHLVRRRGQEARLRCSPMKGHSHVYWYRQLPEEGLKFMVYLQKENIIDESGMPKERFSAEFPKEGPSILRIQQVVRGDSAAYFCASSPLREYNEQFFGPGTRLTVL.